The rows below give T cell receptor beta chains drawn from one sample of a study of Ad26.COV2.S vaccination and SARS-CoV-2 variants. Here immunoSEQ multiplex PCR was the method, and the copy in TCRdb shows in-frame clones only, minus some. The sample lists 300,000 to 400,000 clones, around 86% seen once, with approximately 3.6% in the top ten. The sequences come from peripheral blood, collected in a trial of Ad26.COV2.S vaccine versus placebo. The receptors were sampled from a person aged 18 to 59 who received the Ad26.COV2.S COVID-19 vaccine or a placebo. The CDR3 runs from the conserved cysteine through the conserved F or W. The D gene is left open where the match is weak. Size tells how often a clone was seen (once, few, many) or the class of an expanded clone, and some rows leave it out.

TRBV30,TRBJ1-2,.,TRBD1,CAWSQYRGWYGYTF,TGTGCCTGGAGCCAATACAGGGGTTGGTATGGCTACACCTTC
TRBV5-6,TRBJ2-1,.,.,CASSLVLVNEQFF,TGTGCCAGCAGCTTGGTATTGGTAAATGAGCAGTTCTTC
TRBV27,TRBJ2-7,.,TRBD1,CATGTGLYEQYF,TGTGCCACCGGGACAGGCCTTTACGAGCAGTACTTC
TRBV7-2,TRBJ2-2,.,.,CASSVRGVANTGELFF,TGTGCCAGCAGCGTTCGAGGCGTTGCGAACACCGGGGAGCTGTTTTTT
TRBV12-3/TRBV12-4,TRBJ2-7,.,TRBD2,CASRGGWYEQYF,TGTGCCAGCCGGGGAGGGTGGTACGAGCAGTACTTC
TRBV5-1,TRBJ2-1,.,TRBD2,CASSLSGGAYNEQFF,TGCGCCAGCAGCCTCAGCGGGGGGGCCTACAATGAGCAGTTCTTC
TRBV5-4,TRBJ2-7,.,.,CASSDGQGPNEQYF,TGTGCCAGCAGCGACGGACAAGGCCCTAACGAGCAGTACTTC
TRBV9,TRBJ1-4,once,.,CASSVEAQGDEKLFF,TGTGCCAGCAGCGTTGAAGCGCAGGGAGATGAAAAACTGTTTTTT
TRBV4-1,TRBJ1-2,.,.,CASSQTTAVYGYTF,TGCGCCAGCAGCCAAACGACAGCAGTTTATGGCTACACCTTC
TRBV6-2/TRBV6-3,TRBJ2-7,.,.,CASSYATEYEQYF,TGTGCCAGCAGTTACGCAACAGAATACGAGCAGTACTTC
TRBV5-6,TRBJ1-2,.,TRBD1,CASSPGTGGWDYGYTF,TGTGCCAGCAGCCCCGGGACAGGGGGCTGGGACTATGGCTACACCTTC
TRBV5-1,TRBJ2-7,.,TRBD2,CASSLGLAGGWAYEQYF,TGCGCCAGCAGCCTCGGACTAGCGGGGGGCTGGGCCTACGAGCAGTACTTC
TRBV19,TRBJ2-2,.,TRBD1,CASSITRGPNTGELFF,TGTGCCAGTAGTATCACTAGGGGGCCGAACACCGGGGAGCTGTTTTTT
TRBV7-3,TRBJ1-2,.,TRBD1,CASSPEWGQGRGYTF,TGTGCCAGCAGCCCCGAATGGGGACAGGGGCGCGGCTACACCTTC
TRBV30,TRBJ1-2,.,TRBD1,CACDRGRGYGYTF,TGTGCCTGTGACAGGGGGCGCGGCTATGGCTACACCTTC
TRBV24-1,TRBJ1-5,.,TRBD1,CATSVVRDRGSQPQHF,TGTGCCACCAGTGTCGTCCGGGACAGGGGCTCTCAGCCCCAGCATTTT
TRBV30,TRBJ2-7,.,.,CAWSVSQYEQYF,TGTGCCTGGAGTGTATCCCAGTACGAGCAGTACTTC
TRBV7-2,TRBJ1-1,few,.,CASSLTGANTEAFF,TGTGCCAGCAGCTTAACAGGAGCGAACACTGAAGCTTTCTTT
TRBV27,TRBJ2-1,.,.,CASSFRDSLYNEQFF,TGTGCCAGCAGTTTTCGAGACAGCCTATACAATGAGCAGTTCTTC
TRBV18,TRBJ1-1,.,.,CASSPPTGSNTEAFF,TGTGCCAGCTCACCACCGACAGGCTCGAACACTGAAGCTTTCTTT
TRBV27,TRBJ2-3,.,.,CASSQDGGGLQLDTQYF,TGTGCCAGCAGTCAGGATGGCGGGGGCCTCCAGTTAGATACGCAGTATTTT
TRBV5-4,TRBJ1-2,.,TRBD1,CASSLLGQGARGYTF,TGTGCCAGCAGCTTGTTGGGACAGGGGGCCCGCGGCTACACCTTC
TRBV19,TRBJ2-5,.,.,CASSRGPPETQYF,TGTGCCAGTAGTAGAGGTCCGCCAGAGACCCAGTACTTC
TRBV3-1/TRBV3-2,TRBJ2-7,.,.,CASSQQDYEQYF,TGTGCCAGCAGCCAACAAGACTACGAGCAGTACTTC
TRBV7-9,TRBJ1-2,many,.,CASSSVGQTRDGYTF,TGTGCCAGCAGCTCTGTAGGACAGACACGAGATGGCTACACCTTC
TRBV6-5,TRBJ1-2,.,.,CASSYSSNRGYGGYTF,TGTGCCAGCAGTTACTCGAGTAATAGGGGCTACGGAGGCTACACCTTC
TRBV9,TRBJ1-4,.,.,CASSLQGATNEKLFF,TGTGCCAGCAGCCTCCAAGGGGCAACTAATGAAAAACTGTTTTTT
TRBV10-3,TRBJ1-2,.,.,CAISEVSGLYGYTF,TGTGCCATCAGTGAGGTTAGTGGCCTCTATGGCTACACCTTC
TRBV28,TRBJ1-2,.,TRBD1,CASSRQGFYGYTF,TGTGCCAGCAGCCGACAGGGGTTTTATGGCTACACCTTC
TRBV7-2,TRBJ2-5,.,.,CASSSNGGYETQYF,TGTGCCAGCAGCTCTAATGGGGGGTACGAGACCCAGTACTTC
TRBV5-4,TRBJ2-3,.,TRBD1,CASSPRDRGNADTQYF,TGTGCCAGCAGCCCACGGGACAGGGGGAATGCAGATACGCAGTATTTT
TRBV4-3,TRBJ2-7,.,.,CASSQSWSSYEQYF,TGCGCCAGCAGCCAAAGTTGGAGCTCCTACGAGCAGTACTTC
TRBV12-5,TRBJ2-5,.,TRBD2,CASGWSGLAGGRETQYF,TGTGCTAGTGGTTGGTCGGGACTAGCGGGGGGAAGGGAGACCCAGTACTTC
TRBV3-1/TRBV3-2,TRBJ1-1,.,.,CASSQDSAGRTEAFF,TGTGCCAGCAGCCAAGATTCGGCAGGGCGGACTGAAGCTTTCTTT
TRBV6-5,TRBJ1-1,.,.,CASSYEGRSDTEAFF,TGTGCCAGCAGTTACGAGGGGAGGTCGGACACTGAAGCTTTCTTT
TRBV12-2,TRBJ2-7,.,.,CASRQSRRGGMGTYEQYF,TGTGCAAGTCGCCAGTCCCGCCGAGGGGGGATGGGAACCTACGAGCAGTACTTC
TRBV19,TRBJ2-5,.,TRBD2,CASSTGTREETQYF,TGTGCCAGTAGTACCGGGACTAGAGAAGAGACCCAGTACTTC